Following are 14 T cell receptor beta chains from one sample sequenced in a study of Ad26.COV2.S vaccination and SARS-CoV-2 variants. The treatment: about 20 received Ad26.COV2.S at low or high dose, single or two shots; 5 received placebo; per-sample allocation not given. Repertoires come from day 63 after the first vaccine or placebo injection. Data came from immunoSEQ multiplex PCR; TCRdb stores just in-frame clones and leaves some out. The sample has 400,000 to 450,000 clones; around 91% are singletons. The specimen comprised peripheral blood, sampled in a trial of Ad26.COV2.S vaccine versus placebo. The receptors come from a person between 18 and 65 years old who received the Ad26.COV2.S COVID-19 vaccine or a placebo.

J is TRBJ1-3 and V is TRBV15, with 10 bases that match TRBD1. Trimming took 2 bases from V and 4 from J; bases not matched to a gene: 14. The CDR3 contains 19 residues. Germline CDR1 is LNHNV and CDR2 is YYDKDF (reference sequence). CDR3 protein: CATSRPTGGASLAGNTIYF. CDR3 nucleotide sequence: TGTGCCACCAGCAGACCGACAGGGGGCGCCTCCCTCGCGGGAAACACCATATATTTT.

CDR3 protein: CASSQDNRESSGYTF. In DNA form, the CDR3 reads TGCGCCAGCAGCCAAGATAACCGAGAGTCCTCTGGCTACACCTTC. V usage is TRBV4-3 and J usage is TRBJ1-2; D call uncertain. V gave up 0 bases and J gave up 7 bases, with 15 bases separating them. The CDR3 is made up of 15 amino acids. Germline V CDR1 and CDR2: LGHNA, YSLEER.

The V and J genes are TRBV5-4 and TRBJ2-1; 8 bases agree with TRBD2. This CDR3 has 16 residues. Germline V gene data show CDR1 as SGHNT and CDR2 as YYREEE (reference sequence). The junction had 8 bases not matched to a gene; V was cut back by 4 bases and J by 2 bases. CDR3 loop: CASSTSTGGTYNEQFF. The CDR3 DNA follows: TGTGCCAGCAGCACGTCTACGGGAGGGACCTACAATGAGCAGTTCTTC.

Notes on this clone: It is unclear where the CDR3 begins or ends on the DNA, so no DNA is shown, and the CDR3 is as TCRdb lists it. The chain joins TRBV4-2 to TRBJ2-6; the DNA was not used to check the table's D call, TRBD2. Germline loops: CDR1 LGHNA, CDR2 YNFKEQ. Inclusive of both ends, the CDR3 amounts to 17 amino acids. Here the CDR3 reads CASSQDLGTFGANVLTF.

This sequence joins TRBV5-5 and TRBJ1-5; a possible D gene is TRBD1 (5 bases). The CDR3 extends over 15 amino acids. V was clipped by 0 bases and J by 3 bases, with 10 bases between them. Germline values: CDR1 SGHKS, CDR2 YYEKEE (reference sequence). The DNA for the CDR3 is TGTGCCAGCAGCTTGGCCGACAGTAACAATCAGCCCCAGCATTTT. Translating it yields CASSLADSNNQPQHF.

The CDR3 sequence is CASSSSGTGGRTDTQYF. The CDR3 DNA reads TGTGCCAGCAGCTCAAGCGGGACAGGGGGAAGAACAGATACGCAGTATTTT. The chain couples TRBV27 to TRBJ2-3; 11 bases map to TRBD1. CDR1 is MNHEY and CDR2 is SMNVEV in the germline V gene (reference sequence). There are 17 residues in the CDR3. Trimming took 6 bases from V and 3 from J; bases not matched to a gene: 11.

V is TRBV27 and J is TRBJ1-1; D gene ambiguous. The CDR3 contains 14 residues. Germline CDR1 MNHEY, CDR2 SMNVEV (reference sequence). The germline V and J ends were trimmed by 2 bases and 3 bases, with 10 bases remaining between them. CDR3 amino acids: CASSLLSRDTEAFF. The CDR3, as DNA: TGTGCCAGCAGTTTACTATCGAGGGACACTGAAGCTTTCTTT.

This clone occurred once. V usage is TRBV21-1 and J usage is TRBJ1-1; the D call of TRBD1 is as the table states it, not checked on the DNA. TRBV21-1 is a listed pseudogene. The CDR3 contains 15 residues. The CDR3 DNA reads TGTGCCAGCAGCAAAATCAGACAGGGTCCCAGCGAAGCTTTCTTT. Amino acids: CASSKIRQGPSEAFF.

The chain has TRBV6-5 and TRBJ1-1; tentatively, D is TRBD1 (5 bases). CDR1 and CDR2 from the germline V gene are MNHEY and SVGAGI. The CDR3 totals 12 residues. V shed 6 bases and J shed 8 bases, with 13 bases lying between them. Here the CDR3 reads CASSRDGTEAFF. Here the CDR3 DNA reads TGTGCCAGCAGCCGGGACGGGACGGAAGCTTTCTTT.

V usage is TRBV6-5 and J usage is TRBJ1-6; D gene unclear. The ends were cut back, 6 bases at V and 6 bases at J, with 3 bases in the middle. There are 11 residues in the CDR3. Germline CDR1 is MNHEY and CDR2 is SVGAGI. CDR3 loop: CASRLNSPLHF. CDR3 DNA: TGTGCCAGCAGACTTAATTCACCCCTCCACTTT.

The V and J genes are TRBV28 and TRBJ2-7; no clear D. The CDR3 has 14 residues. Germline CDR1 is MDHEN and CDR2 is SYDVKM. Trimming cost V 9 bases and J 4 bases, with 19 bases left between them. The CDR3 DNA reads as TGTGCCAGGACCCTAATAGCCGCCAATTACGAGCAGTACTTC. Translation gives CARTLIAANYEQYF.

This clone was counted only a few times. The chain joins TRBV27 to TRBJ2-2, with a possible D match to TRBD2 (5 bases). The CDR3 runs 13 residues. Trimming shortened V by 3 bases and J by 8 bases, and 10 bases separated the two germline ends. CDR1 and CDR2 (germline): MNHEY, SMNVEV (reference sequence). The CDR3 spells CASSLRAAGELFF. The DNA for the CDR3 is TGTGCCAGCAGTTTGCGGGCCGCGGGGGAGCTGTTTTTT.

This clone was recorded only once. CDR3 region: CASSYSSPAYEQYF. The CDR3 nucleotides are TGTGCCAGCAGTTACTCGAGCCCGGCCTACGAGCAGTACTTC. The J gene is TRBJ2-7, the V gene TRBV6-5; D uncertain. The CDR3 totals 14 residues. CDR1 is MNHEY and CDR2 is SVGAGI in the germline V gene. V was trimmed by 0 bases and J by 2 bases, leaving 8 bases between them.

The chain links TRBV3-1 (or the pseudogene TRBV3-2) to TRBJ2-7; D is possibly TRBD2 (6 bases). Germline CDR1 and CDR2: LGHDT and YNNKEL (reference sequence). The CDR3 is 14 amino acids. Deletions cut 4 bases from V and 6 bases from J, with 16 bases between. This CDR3 is CASSRRDCDCEQYF. In DNA form, the CDR3 reads TGTGCCAGCAGCCGCCGGGACTGTGATTGCGAGCAGTACTTC.